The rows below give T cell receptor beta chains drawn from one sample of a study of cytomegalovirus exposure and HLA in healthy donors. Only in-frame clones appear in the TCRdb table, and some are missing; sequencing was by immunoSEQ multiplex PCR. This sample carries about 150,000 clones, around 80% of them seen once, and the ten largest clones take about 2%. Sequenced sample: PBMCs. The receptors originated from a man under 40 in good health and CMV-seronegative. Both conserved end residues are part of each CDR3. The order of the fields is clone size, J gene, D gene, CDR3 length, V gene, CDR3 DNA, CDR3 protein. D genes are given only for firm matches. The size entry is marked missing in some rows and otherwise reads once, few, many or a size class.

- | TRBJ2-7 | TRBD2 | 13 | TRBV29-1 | TGCAGCGTCAGCCCGGGACTAGCGCCCGAGCAGTACTTC | CSVSPGLAPEQYF
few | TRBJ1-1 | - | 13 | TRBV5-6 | TGTGCCAGCAGCTTGACAGTAAACACTGAAGCTTTCTTT | CASSLTVNTEAFF
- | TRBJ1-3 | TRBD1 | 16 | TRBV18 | TGTGCCAGCTCACCACGAACGCCGGGACAGAGAAACACCATATATTTT | CASSPRTPGQRNTIYF
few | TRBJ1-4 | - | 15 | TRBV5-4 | TGTGCCAGCAGCTTAGGAGGGTTCATCGCGGAAAAACTGTTTTTT | CASSLGGFIAEKLFF
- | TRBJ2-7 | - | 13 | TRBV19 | TGTGCCAGTAGTGCCCTCGATTCGGGAGAGCAGTACTTC | CASSALDSGEQYF
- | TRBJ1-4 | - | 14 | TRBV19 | TGTGCCAGTAGCTACAGGATGGCTAATGAAAAACTGTTTTTT | CASSYRMANEKLFF
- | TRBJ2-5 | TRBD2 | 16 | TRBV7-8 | TGTGCCAGCAGCTTACGAAGACTAGCGGGACTAGAGACCCAGTACTTC | CASSLRRLAGLETQYF
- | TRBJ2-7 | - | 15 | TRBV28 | TGTGCCAGCAGCACCCTCACGGGACTGAGCTACGAGCAGTACTTC | CASSTLTGLSYEQYF
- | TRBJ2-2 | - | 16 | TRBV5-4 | TGTGCCAGCAGCTCTGGACTAAACGCGAACACCGGGGAGCTGTTTTTT | CASSSGLNANTGELFF
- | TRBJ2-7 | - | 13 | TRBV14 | TGTGCCAGCAGCCAAGATCTAATCTACGAGCAGTACTTC | CASSQDLIYEQYF
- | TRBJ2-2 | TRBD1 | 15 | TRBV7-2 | TGTGCCAGCAGCTTCGGACAGGGGTTCGCCGGGGAGCTGTTTTTT | CASSFGQGFAGELFF
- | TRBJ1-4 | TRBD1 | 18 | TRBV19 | TGTGCCAGTAGTACCACTACGACCTTGGGACAGGGGAATGAAAAACTGTTTTTT | CASSTTTTLGQGNEKLFF
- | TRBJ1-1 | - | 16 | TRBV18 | TGTGCCAGCTCACCGTTTCTTGAGGGCGAAGTAACTGAAGCTTTCTTT | CASSPFLEGEVTEAFF
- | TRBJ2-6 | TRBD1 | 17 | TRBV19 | TGTGCCAGTAGTATAGGTCAGGGGGCGCTTGGGGCCAACGTCCTGACTTTC | CASSIGQGALGANVLTF
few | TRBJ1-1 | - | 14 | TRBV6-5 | TGTGCCAGCAGTAGGCAGGGTGAGACCACTGAAGCTTTCTTT | CASSRQGETTEAFF
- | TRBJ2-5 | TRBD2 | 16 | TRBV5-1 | TGCGCCAGCAGCTTGGCCAGCACTAGCGGGAAAGAGACCCAGTACTTC | CASSLASTSGKETQYF
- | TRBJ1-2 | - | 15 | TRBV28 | TGTGCCAGCAGAAATACAGGAGTCTTTAACTATGGCTACACCTTC | CASRNTGVFNYGYTF
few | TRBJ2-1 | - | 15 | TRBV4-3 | TGCGCCAGCACCCGAAGGTTGGGCCTGAACAATGAGCAGTTCTTC | CASTRRLGLNNEQFF
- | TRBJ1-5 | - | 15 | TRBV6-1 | TGTGCCAGCAGAAGTGTAGGAGGGAGCAATCAGCCCCAGCATTTT | CASRSVGGSNQPQHF
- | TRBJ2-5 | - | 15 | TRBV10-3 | TGTGCCGCGGGGGCGGGAGTCACAGGGGGAGAGACCCAGTACTTC | CAAGAGVTGGETQYF
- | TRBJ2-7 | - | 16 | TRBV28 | TGTGCCAGCAGCTCCCCCCGGACACCCATCCTTAGCGAGCAGTACTTC | CASSSPRTPILSEQYF
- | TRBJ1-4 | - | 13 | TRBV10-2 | TGCGCCAGCAGCCTAGACAGTCGCGAAAAACTGTTTTTT | CASSLDSREKLFF
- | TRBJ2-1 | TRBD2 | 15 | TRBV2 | TGTGCCAGCAGTGGGGTAGCGGGTAACTACAATGAGCAGTTCTTC | CASSGVAGNYNEQFF
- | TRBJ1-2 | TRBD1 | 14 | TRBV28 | TGTGCCAGCAGTCCGGGACAGGGGGCCGACGGCTACACCTTC | CASSPGQGADGYTF
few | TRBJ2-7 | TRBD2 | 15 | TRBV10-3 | TGTGCCATCAGTTTGGGACTAGCGAGACCCTACGAGCAGTACTTC | CAISLGLARPYEQYF
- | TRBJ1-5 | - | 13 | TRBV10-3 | TGTGCCATCAGTGAGTCGGGGCCCCAGCCCCAGCATTTT | CAISESGPQPQHF
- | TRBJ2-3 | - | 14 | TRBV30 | TGTGCCTGGAGTGTTGGACTAACCACAGATACGCAGTATTTT | CAWSVGLTTDTQYF
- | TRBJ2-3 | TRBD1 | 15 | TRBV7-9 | TGTTCCAGTACTCCGGGACAGGGGGCGGCAGATACGCAGTATTTT | CSSTPGQGAADTQYF
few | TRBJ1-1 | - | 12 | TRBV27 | TGTGCCAGCAGTTCTGGACAGACTGAAGCTTTCTTT | CASSSGQTEAFF
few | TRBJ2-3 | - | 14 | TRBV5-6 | TGTGCCAGCAGCTTGTACAGATTCACAGATACGCAGTATTTT | CASSLYRFTDTQYF
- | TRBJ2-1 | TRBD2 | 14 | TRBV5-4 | TGTGCCAGCAGCCCGACTAGCGGGAGAGGGGAGCAGTTCTTC | CASSPTSGRGEQFF
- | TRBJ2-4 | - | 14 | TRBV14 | TGTGCCAGCAGGTTCGGGGGAGCCAAAAACATTCAGTACTTC | CASRFGGAKNIQYF